This TCR beta chain stems from a study of a mutant IDH1 vaccine in newly diagnosed glioma. About the research overall: The first vaccination came 4-6 weeks after radiotherapy alone, or with temozolomide cycles.

V shed 8 bases and J shed 1 base, with 26 bases lying between them. Looked up from germline, CDR1 is SGHAT and CDR2 is FQNNGV. The CDR3 extends over 18 amino acids. Stated time point: week 5, during vaccination. Vaccination comprised doses that each held 300 ug of mutant IDH1 20-mer peptide, plus topical imiquimod. Some clones are missing from TCRdb's copy, which holds only in-frame ones; the method was immunoSEQ multiplex PCR. The table shows around 34,000 clones, with around 60% occurring only once. A note on this clone: Antigen: not known.

Findings and caveats of the study: There seemed to be no relation between pseudoprogression and changes in top peripheral T cell clonotypes.

The TCR was taken from a woman between 18 and 29 years old with glioma. The starting material was PBMCs, obtained from a glioma patient whose treatment included an IDH1 peptide vaccine. V usage is TRBV11-2 and J usage is TRBJ2-5, with D perhaps TRBD1 or TRBD2 (8 bases each). CDR3 DNA sequence: TGTGCCAGCCACCCGGGGGGGGGTCGCAGGGGGCTCCAAGAGACCCAGTACTTC. It specifies CASHPGGGRRGLQETQYF. Based on the CDR3 plus reference TRBV11-2 and TRBJ2-5, the full variable domain is EAGVAQSPRYKIIEKRQSVAFWCNPISGHATLYWYQQILGQGPKLLIQFQNNGVVDDSQLPKDRFSAERLKGVDSTLKIQPAKLEDSAVYLCASHPGGGRRGLQETQYFGPGTRLLVL.